This T cell receptor (beta chain) is from a study of blood T cell repertoires in COVID-19. Study-level background: Both acute and convalescent COVID-19 samples were obtained from the United States, Italy and Spain.

The repertoire was sequenced with immunoSEQ multiplex PCR; TCRdb's copy has only in-frame clones and lacks some. Of over 90,000 clones listed, about 86% are singletons. Trimming pared 4 bases from V and 5 bases from J, leaving 15 bases between. The CDR3 totals 15 residues. The V gene's germline CDR1 is MNHEY and CDR2 SVGAGI. This TCR derives from an elderly man with acute or convalescent COVID-19. The sequenced sample consisted of peripheral blood. The chain employs TRBV6-5 and TRBJ2-1; D is possibly TRBD1 (6 bases). CDR3 nucleotides: TGTGCCAGCAGTTTACAGGGCTGGGGTAACAATGAGCAGTTCTTC. Translation: CASSLQGWGNNEQFF.